The rows below give T cell receptor beta chains drawn from one sample of a study of blood T cells in healthy people across ages. TCRdb called the 5' RACE reads again in MiXCR, with one record for every CDR3 protein. The sample includes over a million distinct CDR3 sequences, about 42% of them seen just once. Sequencing was done on a sample of blood. The receptors shown here come from a woman aged 18-29 years in good health. Both conserved end residues are part of each CDR3. A D gene is named only where the DNA matches it firmly. Clone size is not always given. Where it is, it says once, few, many or a class for expanded clones.

d_call j_call clone_size v_call cdr3_length cdr3_aa cdr3_nt
. TRBJ2-7 many TRBV29-1 13 CSVEEVTSAEQYF TGCAGCGTTGAGGAGGTGACTTCGGCCGAGCAGTACTTC
. TRBJ1-2 . TRBV7-2 16 CASSSAVGQLGRGYTF TGTGCCAGCAGCTCGGCCGTCGGACAGCTCGGTAGGGGCTACACCTTC
TRBD2 TRBJ2-7 . TRBV7-2 17 CASSSSKAGHPPYEQYF TGTGCCAGCAGCTCCTCAAAAGCGGGGCACCCACCGTACGAGCAGTACTTC
. TRBJ1-1 . TRBV9 14 CASSVGNRNTEAFF TGTGCCAGCAGCGTAGGTAACAGGAACACTGAAGCTTTCTTT
. TRBJ1-5 . TRBV20-1 15 CSARDSDYSNQPQHF TGCAGTGCTAGAGACAGCGACTATAGCAATCAGCCCCAGCATTTT
TRBD1 TRBJ2-2 . TRBV20-1 15 CSATPDRWTPGELFF TGCAGTGCTACACCGGACAGGTGGACGCCCGGGGAGCTGTTTTTT
TRBD2 TRBJ2-3 . TRBV6-6 16 CASTKTSGKNTDTQYF TGTGCCAGCACCAAGACTAGCGGGAAGAACACAGATACGCAGTATTTT
. TRBJ2-4 . TRBV2 16 CASSEGKNLAKNIQYF TGTGCCAGCAGTGAGGGTAAAAATCTAGCCAAAAACATTCAGTACTTC
. TRBJ1-1 few TRBV12-3/TRBV12-4 12 CASSNPGTEAFF TGTGCCAGCAGTAATCCCGGGACTGAAGCTTTCTTT
. TRBJ2-7 . TRBV27 15 CASSFALAPLHEQYF TGTGCCAGCAGTTTCGCTCTAGCTCCTCTCCACGAGCAGTACTTC
. TRBJ2-5 . TRBV29-1 11 CSVAVSYKQYF TGCAGCGTGGCCGTTAGCTACAAGCAGTACTTC
. TRBJ1-2 . TRBV27 16 CASSLSPGHQNYGYTF TGTGCCAGCAGTTTATCGCCCGGACACCAAAACTATGGCTACACCTTC
. TRBJ2-2 few TRBV7-3 13 CASSSTGSRELFF TGTGCCAGCAGCTCCACAGGGAGCCGGGAGCTGTTTTTT
. TRBJ1-5 many TRBV7-9 12 CASSRNNQPQHF TGTGCCAGCAGCAGAAACAATCAGCCCCAGCATTTT
TRBD2 TRBJ2-1 . TRBV11-2 16 CASSLAGTRRINEQFF TGTGCCAGCAGCTTAGCCGGGACTAGGAGGATCAATGAGCAGTTCTTC
. TRBJ2-7 . TRBV13 15 CASSQWGYTYNEQYF TGTGCCAGCAGCCAGTGGGGCTACACCTACAATGAGCAGTACTTC
TRBD1 TRBJ2-1 . TRBV7-3 15 CASSSSRTGGDEQFF TGTGCCAGCAGCTCCTCCCGGACAGGGGGCGATGAGCAGTTCTTC
. TRBJ1-2 . TRBV5-1 13 CASSWNRADGYTF TGCGCCAGCAGCTGGAACAGGGCGGATGGCTACACCTTC
. TRBJ1-2 . TRBV28 16 CASSLRGEGLFYGYTF TGTGCCAGCAGTTTGAGGGGGGAGGGGCTATTCTATGGCTACACCTTC
TRBD2 TRBJ2-3 . TRBV7-2 17 CASSSVARGGAKDTQYF TGTGCCAGCAGCTCGGTCGCCCGCGGGGGGGCTAAAGATACGCAGTATTTT
. TRBJ2-3 few TRBV4-1 15 CASSQTLAGTDTQYF TGCGCCAGCAGCCAAACGTTAGCGGGCACAGATACGCAGTATTTT
. TRBJ2-7 . TRBV20-1 14 CSARVGGNLYEQYF TGCAGTGCTAGGGTAGGGGGGAACCTATACGAGCAGTACTTC
. TRBJ2-2 . TRBV4-3 13 CASSHYFNGELFF TGCGCCAGCAGCCATTATTTCAACGGGGAGCTGTTTTTT
. TRBJ2-5 . TRBV20-1 13 CSASPQGRETQYF TGCAGTGCTAGTCCGCAGGGGCGGGAGACCCAGTACTTC
. TRBJ1-2 . TRBV15 14 CATSRGNSASGYTF TGTGCCACCAGCAGAGGGAACTCGGCCAGTGGCTACACCTTC
. TRBJ2-3 few TRBV4-2 15 CASSQDPTSTDTQYF TGTGCCAGCAGCCAAGATCCCACTAGCACAGATACGCAGTATTTT
. TRBJ2-1 many TRBV4-3 14 CASSQGLGRYEQFF TGCGCCAGCAGCCAAGGGCTGGGGAGGTATGAGCAGTTCTTC
. TRBJ2-2 . TRBV29-1 13 CSVVAGDAGELFF TGCAGCGTTGTTGCCGGGGACGCCGGGGAGCTGTTTTTT
TRBD2 TRBJ2-1 few TRBV7-2 15 CASSLMTSEYNEQFF TGTGCCAGCAGCTTGATGACTAGCGAATACAATGAGCAGTTCTTC